These 29 T cell receptor beta chains originate from one sample sequenced in a study of blood T cell repertoires in COVID-19. The repertoire was sequenced with immunoSEQ multiplex PCR; TCRdb's copy has only in-frame clones and lacks some. The sample carries approximately 200,000 clones, 65% to 90% recorded once. Sequencing input: peripheral blood. All receptors derive from a human donor in a cohort sampled during active COVID-19.

The genes are TRBV6-6 and TRBJ2-7, with D possibly TRBD1 on 5 matching bases. CDR3 size: 15 residues. Germline-derived CDR1 and CDR2 are MNHNY and SVGAGI (reference sequence). The V end lost 0 bases, the J end lost 4 bases, and 13 bases lay between the germline ends. The CDR3 DNA is TGTGCCAGCAGTTACTCGGGCAGGGTGAGGTACGAGCAGTACTTC. Its translation: CASSYSGRVRYEQYF.

This clone turned up a few times. This rearrangement joins TRBV7-9 to TRBJ2-7; weak D call: TRBD2 (6 bases). The CDR3 is made up of 15 amino acids. CDR1 SEHNR and CDR2 FQNEAQ come from the germline V gene (reference sequence). Between the trimmed V and J ends, which lost 5 bases and 2 bases, there was a span of 16 bases. CDR3 region: CASSPALGGTYEQYF. CDR3 DNA: TGTGCCAGCAGCCCGGCATTGGGCGGGACCTACGAGCAGTACTTC.

The chain recombines TRBV5-6 with TRBJ1-2; 7 bases are a match to TRBD1. Germline V gene data show CDR1 as SGHDT and CDR2 as YYEEEE. V trimming: 3 bases; J trimming: 3 bases; junction bases outside the gene matches: 8. The CDR3 totals 15 residues. As DNA, the CDR3 is TGTGCCAGCAGCTCTCCGGGACAGATCCACTATGGCTACACCTTC. Its protein product is CASSSPGQIHYGYTF.

The chain carries TRBV15 and TRBJ2-7, with a tentative D call TRBD1 (6 bases). The length of the CDR3 is 16 residues. V shed 0 bases and J shed 7 bases, with 19 bases lying between them. Germline V lookup: CDR1 LNHNV, CDR2 YYDKDF (reference sequence). The CDR3 loop is CATSRDTGLPVGEQYF. For the CDR3, the DNA is TGTGCCACCAGCAGAGACACAGGGCTCCCGGTGGGAGAGCAGTACTTC.

This clone was picked up a small number of times. The chain combines TRBV3-1 (or the pseudogene TRBV3-2) with TRBJ2-7, with 10 bases aligning to TRBD1. V shed 0 bases and J 5 bases; nucleotides not matched to a gene: 7. Germline V gives CDR1 LGHDT, CDR2 YNNKEL (reference sequence). The CDR3 is made up of 16 amino acids. This CDR3 is CASSQEFGTGAHEQYF. DNA for the CDR3: TGTGCCAGCAGCCAAGAATTCGGGACAGGGGCCCACGAGCAGTACTTC.

This chain links TRBV7-9 with TRBJ2-7; a weak D match, TRBD1 (6 bases). Germline V gives CDR1 SEHNR, CDR2 FQNEAQ (reference sequence). Trimming left V 5 bases short and J 5 bases short, with 16 bases between. This CDR3 spans 14 amino acids. In DNA, the CDR3 is TGTGCCAGCAGCCTAAACCACAGGGTCGACGAGCAGTACTTC. Translation: CASSLNHRVDEQYF.

V is TRBV12-3 or TRBV12-4 and J is TRBJ1-1; D call uncertain. The CDR3 is 13 residues long. Trimming left V 6 bases short and J 0 bases short, with 8 bases between. The CDR3, as DNA: TGTGCCAGCAGCCTAGGCATGAACACTGAAGCTTTCTTT. It is translated as CASSLGMNTEAFF.

This sequence joins TRBV7-2 and TRBJ2-3, with a weak D call TRBD1 (6 bases). Germline loops: CDR1 SGHTA, CDR2 FQGNSA. V lost 0 bases to trimming and J lost 1 base, with 11 bases between them. The CDR3 consists of 16 residues. This CDR3 is CASSLAPGQGTDTQYF. CDR3 nucleotides: TGTGCCAGCAGCTTAGCCCCGGGACAAGGCACAGATACGCAGTATTTT.

V is TRBV2 and J is TRBJ2-7; 8 bases fit TRBD1. The germline V gene has CDR1 SNHLY and CDR2 FYNNEI. This CDR3 has 15 residues. Trimming took 6 bases from V and 3 from J; bases not matched to a gene: 10. The CDR3 DNA reads as TGTGCCAGCAGCGTAGACAGGGGAGAGTTCTACGAGCAGTACTTC. Translating gives CASSVDRGEFYEQYF.

In its sample, this clone was seen once. The V call is TRBV12-3 or TRBV12-4, the J call TRBJ2-7; possible D gene TRBD2, 6 bases. V lost 6 bases and J lost 0, with 9 bases in between. CDR3 length equals 13 residues. The CDR3 region is CASSGTFSYEQYF. The CDR3 DNA is TGTGCCAGCAGCGGGACTTTCTCCTACGAGCAGTACTTC.

This clone was observed a single time. V usage is TRBV24-1 and J usage is TRBJ2-1; 10 positions agree with TRBD1. The junction had 10 bases not matched to a gene; V was cut back by 4 bases and J by 8 bases. The germline gives CDR1 KGHDR, CDR2 SFDVKD. The CDR3 contains 16 residues. The CDR3 nucleotides read TGTGCCACCAGTGACTCCGACAGGGGGCGAGTAGATGAGCAGTTCTTC. Translation: CATSDSDRGRVDEQFF.

The chain has TRBV5-1 and TRBJ2-7; 8 nucleotides align to TRBD2. There are 15 residues in the CDR3. The V segment lost 1 base and the J segment 2 bases; nucleotides outside the gene matches: 5. Germline CDR1 reads SGHRS; CDR2 reads YFSETQ. DNA of the CDR3: TGCGCCAGCAGCTTGACGCGGGAGGTTACCTACGAGCAGTACTTC. Amino acids: CASSLTREVTYEQYF.

This chain joins TRBV27 and TRBJ2-7; 8 nucleotides align to TRBD1. Per germline, CDR1 MNHEY and CDR2 SMNVEV (reference sequence). This CDR3 has 15 amino acids. The V and J ends lost 3 bases and 0 bases, in that order; junction bases with no gene match: 4. The CDR3 DNA follows: TGTGCCAGCAGTTTGGGACAGGCGAGCTCCTACGAGCAGTACTTC. This codes for CASSLGQASSYEQYF.

This chain connects TRBV6-1 to TRBJ1-1, with TRBD1 as a possible D gene (6 bases). CDR1 is MNHNS, CDR2 SASEGT, per germline. V lost 0 bases and J lost 4, with 12 bases in between. The CDR3 has 15 amino acids. CDR3 amino acids: CASSEASTGSTEAFF. The CDR3 DNA sequence: TGTGCCAGCAGTGAAGCGTCAACAGGGAGCACTGAAGCTTTCTTT.

The chain carries TRBV5-4 and TRBJ2-7, with 11 positions matching TRBD1. With V trimmed by 0 bases and J by 0 bases, 8 bases remained unmatched. The CDR3 length is 18 residues. The germline gives CDR1 SGHNT, CDR2 YYREEE (reference sequence). The CDR3 protein is CASSLAFLGTGGSYEQYF. For the CDR3, the DNA is TGTGCCAGCAGCTTGGCCTTTTTAGGGACAGGGGGCTCCTACGAGCAGTACTTC.

This chain connects TRBV9 to TRBJ1-2, with 10 bases matching TRBD1. Germline loops: CDR1 SGDLS, CDR2 YYNGEE. Losses at the gene ends were 0 bases for V and 4 bases for J; bases not matched to a gene: 12. The CDR3 spans 18 residues. Here the CDR3 DNA reads TGTGCCAGCAGCGTAGTGGGGACAGGGGTGAATGTTGGCTATGGCTACACCTTC. Its translation is CASSVVGTGVNVGYGYTF.

The rearrangement links TRBV10-3 to TRBJ2-5, with 9 bases matching TRBD1. Germline CDR1 ENHRY, CDR2 SYGVKD. The CDR3 sequence is 14 residues long. V shed 4 bases and J 7 bases; nucleotides not matched to a gene: 7. The CDR3 is CAISGQGESGTQYF. The CDR3 nucleotides read TGTGCCATCAGTGGACAGGGGGAGTCTGGGACCCAGTACTTC.

This chain links TRBV5-4 with TRBJ2-7, with 10 nucleotides matching TRBD2. V shed 4 bases and J 10 bases; nucleotides not matched to a gene: 11. From germline, CDR1 is SGHNT and CDR2 YYREEE (reference sequence). CDR3 size: 14 residues. DNA for the CDR3: TGTGCCAGCAGCCTCCCCGGGACTAGCGTTGTACAGTACTTC. This gives the protein CASSLPGTSVVQYF.

The rearrangement links TRBV15 to TRBJ1-3, with D tentatively TRBD1 (6 bases). Per germline, CDR1 LNHNV and CDR2 YYDKDF (reference sequence). Trimming pared 2 bases from V and 4 bases from J, leaving 12 bases between. This CDR3 is built from 15 residues. As DNA, the CDR3 is TGTGCCACCAGCAGACCGGGGACACCCGGAAACACCATATATTTT. Amino acids: CATSRPGTPGNTIYF.

V usage is TRBV5-1 and J usage is TRBJ2-3; 7 bases match TRBD2. The germline CDR1 and CDR2 sequences are SGHRS and YFSETQ. The CDR3 totals 18 residues. J lost 0 bases, V lost 0 bases, and 10 bases had no gene match. CDR3 loop: CASSLAGVAGSSTDTQYF. The CDR3 DNA reads as TGCGCCAGCAGCTTGGCCGGGGTAGCGGGCTCTAGCACAGATACGCAGTATTTT.

The J gene is TRBJ2-7, the V gene TRBV7-6, with D tentatively TRBD2 (5 bases). This CDR3 has 13 residues. V was pared by 6 bases and J by 3 bases, with 12 bases between. Looked up from germline, CDR1 is SGHVS and CDR2 is FNYEAQ. In nucleotides, the CDR3 is TGTGCCAGCAGTCAACGGACTGGCTACGAGCAGTACTTC. Protein sequence: CASSQRTGYEQYF. Combining the CDR3 with reference TRBV7-6 and TRBJ2-7 gives the whole variable domain GAGVSQSPRYKVTKRGQDVALRCDPISGHVSLYWYRQALGQGPEFLTYFNYEAQQDKSGLPNDRFSAERPEGSISTLTIQRTEQRDSAMYRCASSQRTGYEQYFGPGTRLTVT.

The rearrangement joins TRBV6-2 or TRBV6-3 to TRBJ1-4; D gene unclear. The CDR3 consists of 15 residues. Between the trimmed V and J ends, which lost 2 bases and 3 bases, there was a span of 10 bases. Germline values: CDR1 MNHEY, CDR2 SVGEGT. The CDR3 DNA follows: TGTGCCAGCAGTTACAGTGGAGTGGCTAATGAAAAACTGTTTTTT. This codes for CASSYSGVANEKLFF.

The CDR3 spells CASSKPGNTEAFF. The CDR3 region has the DNA TGTGCCAGCAGCAAACCGGGGAACACTGAAGCTTTCTTT. The chain links TRBV5-4 to TRBJ1-1; D uncertain. V was shortened by 4 bases and J by 1 base, with 8 bases between the two germline ends. This CDR3 is 13 amino acids long. The germline gives CDR1 SGHNT, CDR2 YYREEE (reference sequence). Using reference TRBV5-4 and TRBJ1-1 for the parts outside the CDR3, the full variable domain is ETGVTQSPTHLIKTRGQQVTLRCSSQSGHNTVSWYQQALGQGPQFIFQYYREEENGRGNFPPRFSGLQFPNYSSELNVNALELDDSALYLCASSKPGNTEAFFGQGTRLTVV.

CDR3 sequence: CASSHGRDYGEQYF. DNA for the CDR3: TGTGCCAGCAGCCATGGACGGGACTACGGCGAGCAGTACTTC. The rearrangement uses TRBV16 and TRBJ2-7; the match to TRBD2 covers 7 bases. In germline, CDR1 is KGHSY, CDR2 FQNENV. The V gene end was trimmed by 3 bases and the J gene end by 6 bases; junction bases not matched to a gene: 8. The CDR3 loop spans 14 amino acids. The full variable domain, rest sourced from reference TRBV16 and TRBJ2-7, is GEEVAQTPKHLVRGEGQKAKLYCAPIKGHSYVFWYQQVLKNEFKFLISFQNENVFDETGMPKERFSAKCLPNSPCSLEIQATKLEDSAVYFCASSHGRDYGEQYFGPGTRLTVT.

This chain connects TRBV29-1 to TRBJ2-2; D may be TRBD1 (7 bases). The V and J ends lost 4 bases and 0 bases respectively, with 12 bases between them. This CDR3 has 15 residues. Germline V gene data show CDR1 as SQVTM and CDR2 as ANQGSEA. The CDR3: CSVVPGGTNTGELFF. The CDR3 DNA sequence: TGCAGCGTTGTTCCAGGGGGGACGAACACCGGGGAGCTGTTTTTT.

The chain carries TRBV2 and TRBJ1-2, with D possibly being TRBD1 (5 bases). V lost 6 bases to trimming and J lost 0 bases, with 11 bases between them. Germline V lookup: CDR1 SNHLY, CDR2 FYNNEI. The CDR3 is 14 amino acids. The CDR3 nucleotides read TGTGCCAGCAGGAGACAGATCCCTAACTATGGCTACACCTTC. It specifies CASRRQIPNYGYTF. The entire variable domain, with the rest obtained from reference TRBV2 and TRBJ1-2, is as follows: EPEVTQTPSHQVTQMGQEVILRCVPISNHLYFYWYRQILGQKVEFLVSFYNNEISEKSEIFDDQFSVERPDGSNFTLKIRSTKLEDSAMYFCASRRQIPNYGYTFGSGTRLTVV.

The genes are TRBV2 and TRBJ2-5; 7 bases are a match to TRBD1. The CDR3 length is 13 residues. CDR1 is SNHLY and CDR2 is FYNNEI in the germline V gene. Germline trimming cut 4 bases from V and 5 bases from J; bases unmatched to any gene: 4. The CDR3 is CASSARQGETQYF. CDR3 in DNA: TGTGCCAGCAGTGCCCGACAGGGCGAGACCCAGTACTTC.

The gene calls are TRBV9 and TRBJ1-1; 9 positions match TRBD1. Trimming cost V 0 bases and J 1 base; bases outside gene matches: 1. Germline CDR1 SGDLS, CDR2 YYNGEE. This CDR3 spans 15 amino acids. CDR3 amino acids: CASSVGTGANTEAFF. In nucleotides, the CDR3 is TGTGCCAGCAGCGTAGGGACAGGGGCGAACACTGAAGCTTTCTTT.

This chain connects TRBV6-2 or TRBV6-3 to TRBJ2-2; D may be TRBD1 (5 bases). This CDR3 contains 13 residues. The germline V and J ends were trimmed by 4 bases and 6 bases, with 9 bases remaining between them. The germline gives CDR1 MNHEY, CDR2 SVGEGT. The CDR3 protein is CASSLQGPGELFF. CDR3 DNA: TGTGCCAGCAGTTTGCAGGGTCCCGGGGAGCTGTTTTTT.